These 21 T cell receptor beta chains were sequenced from one sample in a study of blood T cell repertoires in COVID-19. The table came from immunoSEQ multiplex PCR; TCRdb's copy has only in-frame clones and leaves some out. This repertoire shows 210,000 or so clones, 81% found once; its top ten account for about 9.8%. Source material: PBMCs or T cells enriched from blood (not recorded which). These TCRs come from a woman between 45 and 65 years old with acute COVID-19.

The CDR3 DNA reads as TGTGCCAGCAGTGAAGGGGCTACGCAGTATTTT. Encoded protein: CASSEGATQYF. The rearrangement links TRBV2 to TRBJ2-3; D unresolved. The CDR3 spans 11 residues. Germline CDR1 and CDR2: SNHLY and FYNNEI. V was cut by 1 base and J by 8 bases, with 4 bases left in between.

This clone has just one count. V and J are TRBV6-2 or TRBV6-3 and TRBJ2-1, with D tentatively TRBD2 (6 bases). The CDR3 runs to 17 residues. Germline values: CDR1 MNHEY, CDR2 SVGEGT. V was trimmed by 5 bases and J by 9 bases, leaving 26 bases between them. In DNA form, the CDR3 reads TGTGCCAGCAGTCCAACTCGGATGAGACTAGGCCCTGGTGAGCAGTTCTTC. Translation: CASSPTRMRLGPGEQFF.

The gene calls are TRBV7-8 and TRBJ2-1, with D possibly matching TRBD1 (5 bases). Germline CDR1 and CDR2: SGHVS and FQNEAQ. Trimming pared 4 bases from V and 8 bases from J, leaving 18 bases between. The CDR3 has 15 amino acids. In DNA form, the CDR3 reads TGTGCCAGCAGCTCCGCTTTATACAGGTACCATGAGCAGTTCTTC. It is translated as CASSSALYRYHEQFF. The full variable domain, rest sourced from reference TRBV7-8 and TRBJ2-1, is GAGVSQSPRYKVAKRGQDVALRCDPISGHVSLFWYQQALGQGPEFLTYFQNEAQLDKSGLPSDRFFAERPEGSVSTLKIQRTQQEDSAVYLCASSSALYRYHEQFFGPGTRLTVL.

The V gene is TRBV7-9, the J gene TRBJ2-7; TRBD2 might be the D (5 bases). V lost 6 bases and J lost 2, with 14 bases in between. The CDR3 loop spans 14 amino acids. Germline V gene sequence: CDR1 SEHNR, CDR2 FQNEAQ (reference sequence). CDR3 coding DNA: TGTGCCAGCAGACAAGCGGCGTCGACCTACGAGCAGTACTTC. It codes for CASRQAASTYEQYF. The whole variable domain, filled in from reference TRBV7-9 and TRBJ2-7, reads DTGVSQNPRHKITKRGQNVTFRCDPISEHNRLYWYRQTLGQGPEFLTYFQNEAQLEKSRLLSDRFSAERPKGSFSTLEIQRTEQGDSAMYLCASRQAASTYEQYFGPGTRLTVT.

The V and J genes are TRBV7-3 and TRBJ1-1; no clear D. CDR1 is SGHTA, CDR2 FQGTGA, per germline. V was clipped by 2 bases and J by 3 bases, with 19 bases between them. This CDR3 spans 17 amino acids. The CDR3 loop is CASSLYLQVRGDTEAFF. CDR3 nucleotide sequence: TGTGCCAGCAGCTTATATCTGCAGGTCCGGGGAGACACTGAAGCTTTCTTT.

V gene TRBV18 combines with J gene TRBJ1-5; 10 bases are a match to TRBD1. Germline assignment: CDR1 KGHSH and CDR2 LQKENI. Unmatched junction bases numbered 1, after V lost 2 bases and J lost 0 bases. This CDR3 has 16 residues. The CDR3 DNA reads TGTGCCAGCTCACCAAGGGACAGGGGTAGCAATCAGCCCCAGCATTTT. This gives the protein CASSPRDRGSNQPQHF.

The count of this clone is one. The gene calls are TRBV30 and TRBJ2-1; no reliable D call. Germline values: CDR1 GTSNPN, CDR2 SVGIG (reference sequence). The CDR3 consists of 12 residues. Trimming pared 2 bases from V and 5 bases from J, leaving 7 bases between. The CDR3 reads CAWSLSDNEQFF. The CDR3 region has the DNA TGTGCCTGGAGTTTGAGTGACAATGAGCAGTTCTTC. The whole variable domain, remainder taken from reference TRBV30 and TRBJ2-1, is SQTIHQWPATLVQPVGSPLSLECTVEGTSNPNLYWYRQAAGRGLQLLFYSVGIGQISSEVPQNLSASRPQDRQFILSSKKLLLSDSGFYLCAWSLSDNEQFFGPGTRLTVL.

The chain couples TRBV18 to TRBJ1-4; maybe TRBD1 (5 bases). Germline lookup yields CDR1 KGHSH and CDR2 LQKENI. V dropped 4 bases and J dropped 8 bases, with 11 bases sitting between them. The CDR3 length is 13 residues. As DNA, the CDR3 is TGTGCCAGCTCACAGGGACTGAGCGAAAAACTGTTTTTT. Its translation is CASSQGLSEKLFF.

The chain is built from TRBV6-2 or TRBV6-3 and TRBJ2-5, with D perhaps TRBD2 (7 bases). The CDR3 extends over 16 amino acids. Between the trimmed V and J ends, which lost 5 bases and 5 bases, there was a span of 21 bases. The germline V gene encodes CDR1 MNHEY and CDR2 SVGEGT. CDR3 loop: CASSTPLGGASETQYF. In DNA, the CDR3 is TGTGCCAGCAGTACCCCTCTTGGGGGGGCATCGGAGACCCAGTACTTC.

V and J are TRBV6-5 and TRBJ1-2; 8 nucleotides agree with TRBD1. The ends lost 6 bases at V and 2 bases at J; junction bases unmatched: 8. The germline gives CDR1 MNHEY, CDR2 SVGAGI. The length of the CDR3 is 15 residues. The chain's CDR3 is CASRPDRGKNYGYTF. The CDR3 DNA reads as TGTGCCAGCAGGCCAGACAGGGGTAAAAACTATGGCTACACCTTC.

The chain combines TRBV2 with TRBJ2-3, with TRBD1 as a possible D gene (5 bases). V lost 3 bases and J 15 bases, leaving 13 bases between the germline ends. Germline-derived CDR1 and CDR2 are SNHLY and FYNNEI. The CDR3 covers 11 residues. CDR3 nucleotide sequence: TGTGCCAGCAGTGATCGCCAGGGATGTTATTTT. As protein: CASSDRQGCYF. The variable domain in full, with the rest retrieved from reference TRBV2 and TRBJ2-3, is EPEVTQTPSHQVTQMGQEVILRCVPISNHLYFYWYRQILGQKVEFLVSFYNNEISEKSEIFDDQFSVERPDGSNFTLKIRSTKLEDSAMYFCASSDRQGCYFGPGTRLTVL.

The chain employs TRBV27 and TRBJ2-1, with 11 nucleotides matching TRBD1. The V gene end was trimmed by 7 bases and the J gene end by 6 bases; junction bases not matched to a gene: 8. The CDR3 loop spans 15 amino acids. From germline, CDR1 is MNHEY and CDR2 SMNVEV (reference sequence). The CDR3 DNA reads TGTGCCAGCACCCTCGGACAGGGGGCTACCAATGAGCAGTTCTTC. Residues: CASTLGQGATNEQFF.

V gene TRBV28 combines with J gene TRBJ1-5; 10 bases line up with TRBD1. This CDR3 has 19 residues. V lost 6 bases, J lost 4 bases, and 18 bases stayed unmatched. Looked up from germline, CDR1 is MDHEN and CDR2 is SYDVKM. DNA for the CDR3: TGTGCCAGCAGACGCACCGGGACAGGGGCTTCTGGGGCGAATCAGCCCCAGCATTTT. Translating it yields CASRRTGTGASGANQPQHF.

This sequence joins TRBV12-3 or TRBV12-4 and TRBJ1-2, with 8 bases matching TRBD1. The CDR3 totals 13 residues. With V trimmed by 6 bases and J by 7 bases, 7 bases remained unmatched. The CDR3: CASRFQGAGGYTF. CDR3 nucleotides: TGTGCCAGCAGGTTCCAGGGGGCGGGTGGCTACACCTTC.

This clone was detected only once. This chain joins TRBV28 and TRBJ1-4; weak D call: TRBD1 (5 bases). Looked up from germline, CDR1 is MDHEN and CDR2 is SYDVKM. Deletions cut 4 bases from V and 12 bases from J, with 21 bases between. This CDR3 is 15 amino acids long. The CDR3 reads CASSSLAPRGGELFF. The CDR3 bases are TGTGCCAGCAGTTCGCTGGCCCCTCGGGGGGGGGAACTGTTTTTT.

The rearrangement joins TRBV7-9 to TRBJ2-1, with TRBD2 matching 7 bases. Germline V lookup: CDR1 SEHNR, CDR2 FQNEAQ (reference sequence). J gave up 4 bases and V 1 base, and 7 bases lay outside the gene matches. CDR3 length: 16 amino acids. In DNA, the CDR3 is TGTGCCAGCAGCTTAGACATGGGAGGGATTTACAATGAGCAGTTCTTC. Translation gives CASSLDMGGIYNEQFF.

The chain combines TRBV6-5 with TRBJ2-1, with D possibly TRBD1 on 5 matching bases. Germline V gene lookup returns CDR1 MNHEY and CDR2 SVGAGI. Trimming shortened V by 3 bases and J by 2 bases, and 14 bases separated the two germline ends. The CDR3 has 16 amino acids. The CDR3 region has the DNA TGTGCCAGCAGTTATGGTGCAGGGTCTACCTACAATGAGCAGTTCTTC. Its translation is CASSYGAGSTYNEQFF.

As for this clone: Other DNA sequences from this sample encode an identical CDR3 as well. The chain links TRBV5-1 to TRBJ2-7; TRBD1 matches 7 bases. Trimming took 4 bases from V and 4 from J; bases not matched to a gene: 2. CDR1 SGHRS and CDR2 YFSETQ come from the germline V gene. The CDR3 runs to 12 residues. This chain's CDR3 is CASSRDSYEQYF. CDR3 coding DNA: TGCGCCAGCAGCCGGGACAGTTACGAGCAGTACTTC.

The V gene is TRBV6-5, the J gene TRBJ2-6; unclear D gene. V shed 7 bases and J shed 4 bases, with 11 bases lying between them. The CDR3 has 14 residues. From germline, CDR1 is MNHEY and CDR2 SVGAGI. CDR3 region: CASTPSGGANVLTF. CDR3 coding DNA: TGTGCCAGCACCCCCTCCGGGGGGGCCAACGTCCTGACTTTC.

The gene calls are TRBV10-3 and TRBJ2-1; 15 bases match TRBD2. V shed 4 bases and J 8 bases; nucleotides not matched to a gene: 9. CDR3 size: 17 residues. Germline V gene lookup returns CDR1 ENHRY and CDR2 SYGVKD. The CDR3 DNA reads as TGTGCCATCAGTGCAGGACTAGCGGGGGGGCCATCCCATGAGCAGTTCTTC. Amino acids: CAISAGLAGGPSHEQFF.

This chain uses TRBV5-1 with TRBJ2-1; 12 positions match TRBD2. This CDR3 is 16 amino acids long. The ends lost 2 bases at V and 5 bases at J; junction bases unmatched: 5. Germline CDR1 SGHRS, CDR2 YFSETQ. The CDR3 spells CASSLPLAGGHNEQFF. DNA of the CDR3: TGCGCCAGCAGCTTACCACTAGCGGGGGGCCACAATGAGCAGTTCTTC.